A selection of T cell receptor beta chains follows, all from one sample in a study of post-analysis software for immune sequencing data. TCRdb recomputed calls from the PCR reads with MiXCR, one row per CDR3 protein. The table has roughly 800,000 distinct CDR3 sequences, about 45% seen once. Sequencing was carried out using blood. These receptors all stem from a girl aged 5 to 17 with multiple sclerosis. Both conserved end residues are part of each CDR3. A D gene is named only where the DNA matches it firmly. Rows may omit the clone size; those that give it use once, few, many or a size class.

V,size,D,J,CDR3,DNA
TRBV19,-,-,TRBJ1-5,CASSKRSQPQHF,TGTGCCAGTAGTAAAAGGTCTCAGCCCCAGCATTTT
TRBV3-1,few,TRBD1,TRBJ2-1,CASSPGTGGSTSGRPGQFF,TGTGCCAGCAGCCCCGGGACAGGGGGCTCTACTAGCGGAAGACCCGGGCAGTTCTTC
TRBV30,-,-,TRBJ1-6,CAWSSNGLNSPLHF,TGTGCCTGGAGTAGCAATGGCCTTAATTCACCCCTCCACTTT
TRBV2,-,-,TRBJ2-7,CASSPPRGPRYEQYF,TGTGCCAGCAGCCCCCCCCGAGGACCGCGTTACGAGCAGTACTTC
TRBV20-1,-,-,TRBJ2-7,CSARAGINSYEQYF,TGCAGTGCTAGAGCCGGCATTAACTCCTACGAGCAGTACTTC
TRBV27,-,-,TRBJ1-2,CASSLLGSRGYTF,TGTGCCAGCAGTTTATTAGGGAGCAGGGGCTACACCTTC
TRBV12-3/TRBV12-4,-,-,TRBJ2-3,CASSPPQADTQYF,TGTGCCAGCAGTCCCCCACAGGCAGATACGCAGTATTTT
TRBV27,-,-,TRBJ1-1,CASSPGTGLNTEAFF,TGTGCCAGCAGTCCCGGAACGGGGCTGAACACTGAAGCTTTCTTT
TRBV12-3/TRBV12-4,-,-,TRBJ2-1,CASSSGAYVRDQFF,TGTGCCAGCTCGAGCGGAGCCTACGTGCGTGACCAGTTCTTC
TRBV12-3/TRBV12-4,few,-,TRBJ2-1,CASSTTGTEQFF,TGTGCCAGCAGTACCACCGGGACAGAGCAGTTCTTC
TRBV3-1,few,-,TRBJ1-2,CASSEQGYGYTF,TGTGCCAGCAGCGAGCAAGGTTATGGCTACACCTTC
TRBV7-9,-,TRBD1,TRBJ2-7,CASSTGQGAFYEQYF,TGTGCCAGCAGCACCGGACAGGGGGCGTTCTACGAGCAGTACTTC
TRBV7-9,-,-,TRBJ2-5,CASSPRGAETQETQYF,TGTGCCAGCAGCCCTCGAGGAGCGGAAACCCAAGAGACCCAGTACTTC
TRBV4-3,-,-,TRBJ1-4,CASSQDTGITNEKLFF,TGCGCCAGCAGCCAAGATACCGGGATAACTAATGAAAAACTGTTTTTT
TRBV7-2,few,-,TRBJ2-3,CASSLTRLATDTQYF,TGTGCCAGCAGCTTAACTCGTCTTGCCACAGATACGCAGTATTTT
TRBV7-2,-,-,TRBJ2-7,CASSPPGTHREQYF,TGTGCCAGCAGCCCGCCCGGGACCCACCGGGAGCAGTACTTC
TRBV3-1,-,-,TRBJ1-5,CASSEGGQGNQPQHF,TGTGCCAGCAGCGAAGGCGGCCAGGGGAATCAGCCCCAGCATTTT
TRBV12-3/TRBV12-4,few,TRBD2,TRBJ2-7,CASRGSGSGYEQYF,TGTGCCAGCAGGGGTAGCGGGTCAGGCTACGAGCAGTACTTC
TRBV13,-,-,TRBJ2-7,CASSLRWGAVEQYF,TGTGCCAGCAGCTTAAGGTGGGGGGCGGTGGAGCAGTACTTC
TRBV11-1,few,TRBD1,TRBJ2-5,CASSPDRVREETQYF,TGTGCCAGCAGCCCGGACAGGGTTCGGGAGGAGACCCAGTACTTC
TRBV7-8,few,-,TRBJ2-6,CASSLGHSGANVLTF,TGTGCCAGCAGCTTAGGGCACTCTGGGGCCAACGTCCTGACTTTC
TRBV7-6,few,TRBD1,TRBJ2-7,CASSLGQGLTYEQYF,TGTGCCAGCAGCTTGGGACAGGGGCTAACCTACGAGCAGTACTTC
TRBV9,-,TRBD2,TRBJ2-3,CASSAGEGSTDTQYF,TGTGCCAGCAGCGCCGGGGAGGGGAGCACAGATACGCAGTATTTT
TRBV12-3/TRBV12-4,-,-,TRBJ2-2,CATDINTGELFF,TGTGCCACCGATATTAACACCGGGGAGCTGTTTTTT
TRBV7-2,-,-,TRBJ2-3,CASSLGAGQPKSDTQYF,TGTGCCAGCAGCTTAGGTGCGGGACAGCCAAAATCGGATACGCAGTATTTT
TRBV12-3/TRBV12-4,-,-,TRBJ1-1,CASSSFGPNTEAFF,TGTGCCAGCAGTTCGTTCGGCCCTAACACTGAAGCTTTCTTT
TRBV2,-,TRBD1,TRBJ2-1,CASRPTGGASYNEQFF,TGTGCCAGCAGACCGACAGGGGGAGCGTCCTACAATGAGCAGTTCTTC
TRBV6-6,few,TRBD2,TRBJ2-5,CASGRLAWETQYF,TGTGCCAGTGGGCGACTAGCTTGGGAGACCCAGTACTTC
TRBV5-1,-,TRBD2,TRBJ2-1,CASSFSGSPYNEQFF,TGCGCCAGCAGCTTTAGCGGGAGTCCCTACAATGAGCAGTTCTTC
TRBV6-5,-,TRBD1,TRBJ1-2,CASRQGGSNYGYTF,TGTGCCAGCAGACAGGGGGGCTCTAACTATGGCTACACCTTC
TRBV29-1,-,TRBD2,TRBJ2-1,CSVTLAGAANFWNEQFF,TGCAGCGTAACATTAGCGGGAGCCGCCAATTTTTGGAATGAGCAGTTCTTC
TRBV6-5,few,-,TRBJ2-1,CASSYGFSSYNEQFF,TGTGCCAGCAGTTACGGATTTAGCTCCTACAATGAGCAGTTCTTC
TRBV12-3/TRBV12-4,-,-,TRBJ1-5,CASSYMHSNQPQHF,TGTGCCAGCAGTTACATGCATAGCAATCAGCCCCAGCATTTT
TRBV9,-,TRBD1,TRBJ2-5,CASSPRTGYQEAQYF,TGTGCCAGCAGTCCACGGACAGGGTACCAAGAGGCCCAGTACTTC
TRBV25-1,few,TRBD2,TRBJ2-1,CASSELAGGPHNEQFF,TGTGCCAGCAGTGAATTAGCGGGAGGGCCCCACAATGAGCAGTTCTTC
TRBV30,-,TRBD1,TRBJ2-3,CACDRGDDTQYF,TGTGCCTGTGACAGGGGGGATGATACGCAGTATTTT